A selection of T cell receptor beta chains follows, all from one sample in a study of blood T cells in healthy people across ages. Each CDR3 protein gets one entry after TCRdb re-called the 5' RACE reads with MiXCR. The repertoire holds around 1.5 million distinct CDR3 sequences, with 42% as singletons. Sequencing input: blood. The source of these receptors is a woman aged 18-35 years in good health. CDR3s include the opening cysteine and the closing phenylalanine or tryptophan. The D gene is left open where the match is weak. A clone size is listed for some rows: how often the clone was seen (once, few, many), or a class if it is expanded.

abundance,v_gene,j_gene,d_gene,CDR3nt,CDR3aa
NA,TRBV7-2,TRBJ2-7,NA,TGTGCCAGCAGTCCCGTGGGTTACAATGAGCAGTACTTC,CASSPVGYNEQYF
NA,TRBV6-5,TRBJ2-2,NA,TGTGCCAGCAGTTACTCGGGCGGGAACGGTGGGGAGCTGTTTTTT,CASSYSGGNGGELFF
NA,TRBV15,TRBJ1-2,NA,TGTGCCACCAGCGCAGGGCTGGTAGACGATGGCTACACCTTC,CATSAGLVDDGYTF
few,TRBV7-6,TRBJ2-5,NA,TGTGCCAGCAGCCCTCAGGGTACACAACAAAGGACGACCCAGTACTTC,CASSPQGTQQRTTQYF
NA,TRBV2,TRBJ2-7,NA,TGTGCCAGCAGTGAAGCGCGAGACGAGCAGTACTTC,CASSEARDEQYF
few,TRBV20-1,TRBJ2-5,TRBD2,TGCAGTGCTAATCACCCGTTCCGGGTGCGGGGGAAAGACAATGAGCAGTACTTC,CSANHPFRVRGKDNEQYF
few,TRBV28,TRBJ1-2,NA,TGTGCCACACTAAGGGCAGTCTACTATGGCTACACCTTC,CATLRAVYYGYTF
few,TRBV18,TRBJ2-3,NA,TGTGCCAGCTCCCCACAGGGTTTGGCAGATACGCAGTATTTT,CASSPQGLADTQYF
NA,TRBV7-9,TRBJ2-3,TRBD2,TGTGCCAGCACCCGACTAGCGGGAGATGTAGATACGCAGTATTTT,CASTRLAGDVDTQYF
NA,TRBV3-1,TRBJ2-7,NA,TGTGCCAGCAGCCAAGTCCGGGACAAGCAGTACTTC,CASSQVRDKQYF
NA,TRBV4-1,TRBJ1-4,NA,TGCGCCAGCAGCCAAGATACGGGGTTGACTAATGAAAAACTGTTTTTT,CASSQDTGLTNEKLFF
few,TRBV11-2,TRBJ2-7,NA,TGTGCCAGCAGCTTCGGGTTTCAGGTCGAGCAGTACTTC,CASSFGFQVEQYF
NA,TRBV9,TRBJ2-3,NA,TGTGCCAGCAGCGCCAACCCCGGACAGCAAGATACGCAGTATTTT,CASSANPGQQDTQYF
few,TRBV20-1,TRBJ1-2,TRBD1,TGCAGTGCTACCTACCTAGACAGGGAGGGCTCCATGGGGTATGGCTACACCTTC,CSATYLDREGSMGYGYTF
many,TRBV28,TRBJ2-7,TRBD2,TGTGCCAGCAGCCCAGCCGGGACTACCTACGAGCAGTACTTC,CASSPAGTTYEQYF
NA,TRBV28,TRBJ2-1,NA,TGTGCCAGCAGTTTGAAAGCGTTCCTCTACAATGAGCAGTTCTTC,CASSLKAFLYNEQFF
many,TRBV10-3,TRBJ2-7,TRBD2,TGTGCCATCAGTGAGGAGTCTAGCGGAAGCTACGAGCAGTACTTC,CAISEESSGSYEQYF
few,TRBV7-9,TRBJ1-1,TRBD1,TGCGCCAGCAGCTCTTCCCCGGGACAGGGACAACGAGACACTGAAGCTTTCTTT,CASSSSPGQGQRDTEAFF
NA,TRBV3-1,TRBJ2-1,TRBD1,TGTGCCAGCAGCCAAGGGCTAGGACAGGACTACAATGAGCAGTTCTTC,CASSQGLGQDYNEQFF
few,TRBV4-2,TRBJ1-5,NA,TGTGCCAGCAGCCAAGATCTTGGTCGGGGCGGGCAGCCCCAGCATTTT,CASSQDLGRGGQPQHF
few,TRBV4-2,TRBJ2-7,NA,TGTGCCAGCAGCCAAGATGTGAGGGAGCAGTACTTC,CASSQDVREQYF
NA,TRBV5-1,TRBJ2-5,NA,TGCGCCAGCAGACAGGACTCCCACTCCTACGGGCAGTACTTC,CASRQDSHSYGQYF